The 14 T cell receptor beta chains below all came from one sample that was sequenced in a study of blood T cell repertoires in COVID-19. TCRdb's copy holds only in-frame clones and misses some; the assay was immunoSEQ multiplex PCR. This table has 200,000 to 300,000 clones, about 89% appearing once. Material for sequencing was peripheral blood. These receptors all stem from a woman aged 55-75 years who had recovered from COVID-19.

The rearrangement joins TRBV2 to TRBJ1-2, with TRBD1 matching over 8 bases. Germline-derived CDR1 and CDR2 are SNHLY and FYNNEI. The CDR3 extends over 13 amino acids. J lost 8 bases, V lost 0 bases, and 2 bases had no gene match. The CDR3 nucleotides are TGTGCCAGCAGTGAAGCCAGGGGGCAAGGCTACACCTTC. The encoded protein is CASSEARGQGYTF.

The rearrangement joins TRBV6-1 to TRBJ2-3; D might be TRBD1 (6 bases). V lost 1 base, J lost 1 base, and 9 bases lay in between. Germline V gene data show CDR1 as MNHNS and CDR2 as SASEGT. This CDR3 is 15 amino acids long. The CDR3 bases are TGTGCCAGCAGTGAAGGTGGGGGCCGCACAGATACGCAGTATTTT. Translated: CASSEGGGRTDTQYF.

This chain uses TRBV2 with TRBJ2-2; D is possibly TRBD2 (6 bases). CDR3 length: 16 amino acids. V lost 5 bases and J 2 bases, leaving 15 bases between the germline ends. Germline CDR1 is SNHLY and CDR2 is FYNNEI. The CDR3 here is CASSSEGGLNTGELFF. CDR3 bases: TGTGCCAGCAGTTCGGAGGGTGGACTAAACACCGGGGAGCTGTTTTTT.

The chain combines TRBV14 with TRBJ2-7; 10 nucleotides agree with TRBD2. This CDR3 spans 14 amino acids. J was trimmed by 3 bases and V by 8 bases; bases with no gene match: 7. Germline lookup yields CDR1 SGHDN and CDR2 FVKESK. CDR3 sequence (DNA): TGTGCCAGCCGCTTCACTAGCGGGGACTACGAGCAGTACTTC. Translated, it gives CASRFTSGDYEQYF.

V usage is TRBV11-3 and J usage is TRBJ2-2, with 7 nucleotides matching TRBD2. Germline V gene lookup returns CDR1 SGHNT and CDR2 YENEEA. The CDR3 contains 17 residues. V dropped 5 bases and J dropped 4; count of bases not matched to a gene: 13. This CDR3 reads CASSPRAGVEGTGELFF. As DNA, the CDR3 is TGTGCCAGCAGCCCACGGGCGGGGGTTGAGGGCACCGGGGAGCTGTTTTTT.

DNA of the CDR3: TGCGCCAGCAAACAGACAGGGGGAAACACCATATATTTT. Its translation is CASKQTGGNTIYF. The chain combines TRBV5-1 with TRBJ1-3; 7 bases match TRBD1. Germline V gene sequence: CDR1 SGHRS, CDR2 YFSETQ. CDR3 length: 13 residues. Unmatched junction bases numbered 4, after V lost 6 bases and J lost 4 bases.

CDR3 sequence (DNA): TGTGCCAGCAGAGGGGCCGGGAGCAATCAGCCCCAGCATTTT. It specifies CASRGAGSNQPQHF. The genes are TRBV6-5 and TRBJ1-5, with a weak D call TRBD1 (5 bases). CDR3 length: 14 amino acids. V lost 6 bases to trimming and J lost 1 base, with 10 bases between them. Germline V gives CDR1 MNHEY, CDR2 SVGAGI.

This chain joins TRBV3-1 (or the pseudogene TRBV3-2) and TRBJ1-5; D unresolved. CDR3 size: 12 residues. Deletions cut 0 bases from V and 10 bases from J, with 7 bases between. Germline V gene sequence: CDR1 LGHDT, CDR2 YNNKEL (reference sequence). The CDR3 region has the DNA TGTGCCAGCAGCCAAGATGAGAGACCCCAGCATTTT. Translated: CASSQDERPQHF.

This clone was recorded only once. This chain connects TRBV9 to TRBJ2-4; D uncertain. CDR3 length: 13 amino acids. V shed 0 bases and J shed 9 bases, with 10 bases lying between them. Germline lookup yields CDR1 SGDLS and CDR2 YYNGEE. CDR3 DNA: TGTGCCAGCAGCGTAGGCCCCGGGTCCATTCAGTACTTC. This translates into CASSVGPGSIQYF.

The chain uses TRBV6-2 or TRBV6-3 and TRBJ2-5; 12 bases are a match to TRBD2. Losses at the gene ends were 6 bases for V and 5 bases for J; bases not matched to a gene: 7. This CDR3 comprises 15 residues. Germline assignment: CDR1 MNHEY and CDR2 SVGEGT. CDR3 residues: CASSRLAGDRETQYF. CDR3 bases: TGTGCCAGCAGCAGACTAGCGGGGGACAGGGAGACCCAGTACTTC.

CDR3 nucleotide sequence: TGTGCCAGCTCGCTGAGCGGACTAGGAGGCCCCTACAATGAGCAGTTCTTC. It yields the protein CASSLSGLGGPYNEQFF. The gene calls are TRBV18 and TRBJ2-1, with TRBD2 matching over 7 bases. After removal of 6 bases from V and 2 bases from J, the junction contained 13 bases not matched to a gene. The germline CDR1 and CDR2 sequences are KGHSH and LQKENI. This CDR3 spans 17 amino acids.

This clone was found a few times. This chain connects TRBV19 to TRBJ1-4, with no clear D. V lost 1 base and J 5 bases, leaving 2 bases between the germline ends. The CDR3 covers 12 residues. CDR1 and CDR2 from the germline V gene are LNHDA and SQIVND (reference sequence). CDR3: CASSIVNEKLFF. The CDR3 coding sequence is TGTGCCAGTAGTATAGTAAATGAAAAACTGTTTTTT. The variable domain in full, completed from reference TRBV19 and TRBJ1-4, reads DGGITQSPKYLFRKEGQNVTLSCEQNLNHDAMYWYRQDPGQGLRLIYYSQIVNDFQKGDIAEGYSVSREKKESFPLTVTSAQKNPTAFYLCASSIVNEKLFFGSGTQLSVL.

This clone was detected ten times or more. The chain links TRBV7-6 to TRBJ1-2; TRBD1 matches at 9 bases. The CDR3 length is 14 residues. Per germline, CDR1 SGHVS and CDR2 FNYEAQ. The ends lost 4 bases at V and 8 bases at J; junction bases unmatched: 8. The CDR3 is CASSSTGGAEGYTF. The DNA for the CDR3 is TGTGCCAGCAGCTCTACAGGGGGCGCGGAGGGCTACACCTTC.

The rearrangement joins TRBV19 to TRBJ2-7; D unresolved. In germline, CDR1 is LNHDA, CDR2 SQIVND (reference sequence). The length of the CDR3 is 15 residues. V gave up 2 bases and J gave up 2 bases, with 13 bases separating them. Here the CDR3 reads CASSIFYSQTYEQYF. The DNA for the CDR3 is TGTGCCAGTAGTATATTTTACAGCCAAACCTACGAGCAGTACTTC.